The 17 T cell receptor beta chains reported below all come from one sample, sequenced in a study of blood T cell repertoires in COVID-19. The data were produced by immunoSEQ multiplex PCR, yet TCRdb's version contains in-frame clones alone and is incomplete. Of 150,000 to 200,000 clones in the sample, around four fifths were seen once. Sequencing used peripheral blood. The receptors originated from a human donor in a cohort sampled during active COVID-19.

The CDR3 nucleotides are TGTGCCAGCAGCAAACAGGGGAGGCTAGCGGGAGGAGGCGAGACCCAGTACTTC. Encoded protein: CASSKQGRLAGGGETQYF. The chain carries TRBV11-2 and TRBJ2-5, with 11 bases aligning to TRBD2. The CDR3 consists of 18 residues. After removal of 5 bases from V and 5 bases from J, the junction contained 16 bases not matched to a gene. Germline loops: CDR1 SGHAT, CDR2 FQNNGV.

The rearrangement uses TRBV5-1 and TRBJ1-2; 10 bases are a match to TRBD1. Germline V lookup: CDR1 SGHRS, CDR2 YFSETQ. The CDR3 contains 15 residues. V dropped 4 bases and J dropped 6; count of bases not matched to a gene: 9. The CDR3 reads CASSPRQGARDGYTF. Written as DNA, the CDR3 is TGCGCCAGCAGCCCAAGACAGGGGGCGAGGGATGGCTACACCTTC.

The chain is built from TRBV4-3 and TRBJ2-7; 16 bases fit TRBD2. V was clipped by 3 bases and J by 3 bases; unmatched bases: 11. The CDR3 contains 19 residues. Germline V gene sequence: CDR1 LGHNA, CDR2 YSLEER. CDR3 residues: CASSQTGLAGGPSFYEQYF. CDR3 nucleotide sequence: TGCGCCAGCAGCCAGACGGGACTAGCGGGAGGGCCCAGCTTCTACGAGCAGTACTTC.

The chain uses TRBV27 and TRBJ1-4; 12 bases agree with TRBD1. With 3 bases clipped from V and 4 bases from J, the junction kept 9 bases outside the gene matches. CDR3 size: 18 residues. Germline assignment: CDR1 MNHEY and CDR2 SMNVEV (reference sequence). CDR3 in DNA: TGTGCCAGCAGTTTTTTGGGACAGGGGGCTCCCCTTAATGAAAAACTGTTTTTT. It encodes CASSFLGQGAPLNEKLFF.

The chain carries TRBV5-6 and TRBJ1-3; D not resolved. This CDR3 has 13 residues. CDR1 and CDR2 (germline): SGHDT, YYEEEE. Trimming pared 1 base from V and 3 bases from J, leaving 5 bases between. CDR3 DNA: TGTGCCAGCAGCTTGTTGAGTGGAAACACCATATATTTT. Its protein is CASSLLSGNTIYF.

This clone occurred once. The J gene is TRBJ2-5, the V gene TRBV19; D remains ambiguous. The germline V gene has CDR1 LNHDA and CDR2 SQIVND (reference sequence). The CDR3 covers 12 residues. Trimming pared 5 bases from V and 7 bases from J, leaving 11 bases between. The CDR3 DNA reads as TGTGCCAGTAGTCAGGATCTACGGACCCAGTACTTC. Its translation is CASSQDLRTQYF. The full variable domain, with the rest looked up from reference TRBV19 and TRBJ2-5, is DGGITQSPKYLFRKEGQNVTLSCEQNLNHDAMYWYRQDPGQGLRLIYYSQIVNDFQKGDIAEGYSVSREKKESFPLTVTSAQKNPTAFYLCASSQDLRTQYFGPGTRLLVL.

The chain employs TRBV3-1 (or the pseudogene TRBV3-2) and TRBJ2-1; 14 bases fit TRBD2. Germline assignment: CDR1 LGHDT and CDR2 YNNKEL (reference sequence). The junction had 6 bases not matched to a gene; V was cut back by 4 bases and J by 4 bases. This CDR3 contains 17 residues. Written as DNA, the CDR3 is TGTGCCAGCAGCCGCCGGACTAGCGGGGGGTGGTACAATGAGCAGTTCTTC. It is translated as CASSRRTSGGWYNEQFF.

This chain joins TRBV3-1 (or the pseudogene TRBV3-2) and TRBJ2-7, with 7 bases identical to TRBD1. J was trimmed by 13 bases and V by 5 bases; bases with no gene match: 14. This CDR3 has 13 amino acids. Germline CDR1 reads LGHDT; CDR2 reads YNNKEL (reference sequence). CDR3 nucleotide sequence: TGTGCCAGCAGCTACGACAGGGCCCGATGGGTATACTTC. It translates to CASSYDRARWVYF.

This chain links TRBV4-1 with TRBJ2-1, with D possibly TRBD2 on 6 matching bases. The V end was cut by 1 base, the J end by 7 bases, with 20 bases between. The CDR3 has 17 amino acids. Per germline, CDR1 MGHRA and CDR2 YSYEKL. The CDR3 DNA follows: TGCGCCAGCAGCCAAGGGGAAACGGCTAGCGCCTTTAATGAGCAGTTCTTC. Residues: CASSQGETASAFNEQFF.

The V and J genes are TRBV7-2 and TRBJ1-2; D uncertain. The CDR3 consists of 15 residues. Trimming left V 1 base short and J 2 bases short, with 11 bases between. Germline V gene data show CDR1 as SGHTA and CDR2 as FQGNSA. The CDR3 DNA follows: TGTGCCAGCAGCTTAGGGCTGGGAGAGAACTATGGCTACACCTTC. It codes for CASSLGLGENYGYTF.

The chain couples TRBV19 to TRBJ2-5, with 7 bases fitting TRBD1. Germline values: CDR1 LNHDA, CDR2 SQIVND (reference sequence). This CDR3 has 17 residues. The V gene end was trimmed by 4 bases and the J gene end by 2 bases; junction bases not matched to a gene: 13. The chain's CDR3 is CASSSLNRGTSQETQYF. CDR3 coding DNA: TGTGCCAGTAGTAGCCTCAACAGGGGAACGAGTCAAGAGACCCAGTACTTC.

This clone occurred once. The chain uses TRBV9 and TRBJ2-7, with 11 bases that match TRBD1. The CDR3 consists of 15 residues. Germline V CDR1 and CDR2: SGDLS, YYNGEE. Germline trimming cut 3 bases from V and 3 bases from J; bases unmatched to any gene: 5. DNA for the CDR3: TGTGCCAGCAGCGAGGGGACAGGGGGATTCTACGAGCAGTACTTC. Protein: CASSEGTGGFYEQYF.

J is TRBJ2-2 and V is TRBV30; the D is unclear. The germline V gene encodes CDR1 GTSNPN and CDR2 SVGIG (reference sequence). V lost 5 bases to trimming and J lost 6 bases, with 16 bases between them. This CDR3 has 14 residues. This CDR3 reads CAWSPGVVPGELFF. The CDR3 region has the DNA TGTGCCTGGTCCCCCGGTGTGGTCCCCGGGGAGCTGTTTTTT.

As concerns this clone: This sample also contains other DNA sequences that code for the same CDR3. The chain employs TRBV28 and TRBJ2-5; 11 positions agree with TRBD1. Germline assignment: CDR1 MDHEN and CDR2 SYDVKM. This CDR3 comprises 15 residues. Germline trimming cut 5 bases from V and 1 base from J; bases unmatched to any gene: 3. CDR3: CASSPGTGGQETQYF. CDR3 bases: TGTGCCAGCAGTCCGGGGACAGGGGGCCAAGAGACCCAGTACTTC.

The chain couples TRBV7-9 to TRBJ2-2; D is ambiguous. Trimming took off 3 bases at V and 1 base at J, with 6 bases between the two ends. Germline assignment: CDR1 SEHNR and CDR2 FQNEAQ (reference sequence). This CDR3 region has 14 residues. CDR3 protein: CASSFPQNTGELFF. The CDR3 DNA follows: TGTGCCAGCAGCTTTCCACAGAACACCGGGGAGCTGTTTTTT.

V gene TRBV5-1 combines with J gene TRBJ2-2; 7 bases fit TRBD1. CDR1 is SGHRS, CDR2 YFSETQ, per germline. The CDR3 consists of 16 residues. The junction had 7 bases not matched to a gene; V was cut back by 0 bases and J by 5 bases. The CDR3 is CASSLGQGMRTGELFF. The CDR3 DNA is TGCGCCAGCAGCTTGGGACAGGGAATGAGAACCGGGGAGCTGTTTTTT.

J is TRBJ2-1 and V is TRBV19; 12 bases agree with TRBD2. The junction had 8 bases not matched to a gene; V was cut back by 4 bases and J by 7 bases. This CDR3 is built from 16 residues. Germline loops: CDR1 LNHDA, CDR2 SQIVND (reference sequence). The CDR3 DNA reads as TGTGCCAGTAGTACGCTACTAGCGGGAGGAAATAATGAGCAGTTCTTC. Translated, it gives CASSTLLAGGNNEQFF.